The sample holds one count of the clone carrying this T cell receptor beta chain. Its cognate antigen is unknown. The data stem from a study of cytomegalovirus exposure and HLA in healthy donors. Study details: From about 180 million T cells, an earlier analysis saw around 120 million unique TCR beta sequences. Unique TCRs numbering around 80 million, obtained from HLA-typed donors, made up an early data release.

Germline V CDR1 and CDR2: SGHNT, YYREEE (reference sequence). This CDR3 is 14 amino acids long. Trimming left V 4 bases short and J 1 base short, with 11 bases between. Study-wide findings and caveats: A highly shared variant cluster was judged a likely technical artifact. Owing to their indistinguishability, certain V segments, notably TRBV6-2 and TRBV6-3, were excluded.

PCR involved 60 Vbeta and 13 Jbeta primers. The assay was immunoSEQ multiplex PCR, and TCRdb's table has in-frame clones only and misses some. Counted here are around 120,000 clones, around 80% occurring once; the ten biggest clones make up 2.5% to 3.5%. The source of this sequence is a woman aged 40 to 50 in good health and CMV-seropositive. Sequencing was carried out using PBMCs. The chain links TRBV5-4 to TRBJ1-1; possible D gene TRBD1, 6 bases. The CDR3 DNA is TGTGCCAGCAGCCCGGGGGGGGCGAACACTGAAGCTTTCTTT. Encoded protein: CASSPGGANTEAFF. Together with reference TRBV5-4 and TRBJ1-1, the CDR3 gives the full variable domain: ETGVTQSPTHLIKTRGQQVTLRCSSQSGHNTVSWYQQALGQGPQFIFQYYREEENGRGNFPPRFSGLQFPNYSSELNVNALELDDSALYLCASSPGGANTEAFFGQGTRLTVV.